This T cell receptor beta chain stems from a study of OX40 agonist ivuxolimab in advanced cancers. Describing the broader study: Ivuxolimab was an agonistic, fully human IgG2 monoclonal antibody directed against OX40 (CD134), a costimulatory receptor. Of the approximately 54 dose-escalation patients, hepatocellular carcinoma was present in 19, melanoma in around 15, renal cell carcinoma in 9 and head and neck cancer in 9. Patients were allowed to have had prior anti-PD-1, anti-PD-L1 or anti-CTLA-4 therapy, and approximately 40% of the dose-escalation patients had been treated with checkpoint inhibitors. Three dose-escalation patients achieved partial responses, one with hepatocellular carcinoma and two with cutaneous melanoma. The point of sequencing TCRbeta in the periphery was to test whether ivuxolimab changed TCR sequence diversity and drove clonal T-cell expansion. The paper reports the monotherapy dose-escalation portion (N of about 54 patients) of the phase I ivuxolimab trial. Intravenous ivuxolimab was administered to patients every 2 weeks at six dose levels: 0.01, 0.1, 0.3, 1.5, 3 and 10 mg/kg. The dose-escalation cohort was over 70% male with a mean age of roughly 60 years, ranging from roughly 23 to 80.

Trimming at the junction amounts to 2 bases on V and 7 bases on J, and the germline ends lie 23 bases apart. Taken from the germline V gene, the CDR1 and CDR2 loops are WSHSY and SAAADI. The CDR3 goes from the cysteine to the phenylalanine over 18 residues. The only DNA kept is the CDR3, 54 bases in frame from the first base. Findings and caveats that apply to the study as a whole: After ivuxolimab, CD8+ T cells had more expanded clones than CD4+ T cells on average. The antigen specificity of the clonally expanded peripheral T cells was not determined. Partial responders in the 0.1-3.0 mg/kg groups had among the lowest normalized peripheral clonal expansion, especially among CD8+ T cells. At doses of 0.1 to 3.0 mg/kg, clonal expansion of both CD4+ and CD8+ T cells in blood was seen between baseline and week 6. Low levels of normalized T-cell clonal expansion were also seen in some patients who did not respond.

Genomic DNA was isolated from the sorted cells so that the TCRbeta CDR3 region could be sequenced. TCRbeta CDR3 regions were sequenced using the immunoSEQ Assay. In TCRdb, the immuneACCESS table is reduced to in-frame sequences with V and J assigned. These tables do not hold every clone; where another copy was compared, an unresolved V gene accounts for under half, and the others remain unexplained. This sample holds about 13,000 clones; 80% were observed only once. The top ten clonotypes cover about 35% of the sample. Regarding this clone: Its antigen remains undetermined. Base qualities are not recorded, but no much larger clone differs from it by a single base.

The trial excluded patients who had a history of autoimmune disease or who were on systemic immunosuppression. Peripheral blood for TCR sequencing was collected from all dose cohorts at baseline, on cycle 4 day 1, and on cycle 7 day 1. The samples were drawn from a first-in-human, open-label, multicenter phase I dose-escalation trial of ivuxolimab. Adults with locally advanced or metastatic melanoma, renal cell carcinoma, hepatocellular carcinoma or head and neck squamous cell carcinoma were enrolled in the trial. Before TCR sequencing, CD4+ and CD8+ T cells were separately sorted from peripheral blood.

The material sequenced was CD4+ or CD8+ T cells sorted from blood, taken in a trial of the OX40 agonist ivuxolimab. The chain is encoded by TRBV10-2 joined to TRBJ2-2; matching of 5 bases hints at TRBD2 as the D gene. The clonotype comes from an adult with an advanced solid tumor such as melanoma, head and neck, liver or kidney cancer. The encoded CDR3 is CASSETPGGAAEGGELFF. The DNA sequence follows: TGCGCCAGCAGTGAGACCCCTGGTGGAGCGGCAGAGGGCGGGGAGCTGTTTTTT.